A selection of T cell receptor beta chains follows, all from one sample in a study of blood T cell repertoires in COVID-19. This table comes from immunoSEQ multiplex PCR, and its TCRdb copy is limited to in-frame clones, with some not included. This table holds under 400,000 clones, approximately 91% found once. Sequenced material: PBMCs or T cells enriched from blood (not recorded which). These receptors were collected from a woman aged 25 to 39 who had been exposed to COVID-19. The CDR3 runs from the conserved cysteine through the conserved F or W. A D gene is named only where the DNA matches it firmly. Size is stated for part of the rows, as once, few or many counts, or as a class when the clone is expanded.

>TRBV19|NA|TRBJ2-1|NA|17
CASSMNPRLVRRNEQFF
TGTGCCAGTAGTATGAACCCCAGACTAGTTCGTCGGAATGAGCAGTTCTTC
>TRBV5-4|NA|TRBJ1-4|TRBD1|15
CASSAAGTGIEKLFF
TGTGCCAGCAGCGCCGCCGGGACAGGGATCGAAAAACTGTTTTTT
>TRBV29-1|NA|TRBJ1-2|NA|13
CSVEVQKDYGYTF
TGCAGCGTTGAAGTGCAGAAAGATTATGGCTACACCTTC
>TRBV28|NA|TRBJ1-6|NA|16
CASSFFSGLYNSPLHF
TGTGCCAGCAGTTTTTTCAGTGGGCTTTATAATTCACCCCTCCACTTT
>TRBV7-6|NA|TRBJ2-7|TRBD1|16
CASSLEPGQRTYEQYF
TGTGCCAGCAGCTTAGAACCGGGACAGAGGACCTACGAGCAGTACTTC
>TRBV6-5|NA|TRBJ1-1|TRBD1|14
CASGDRLWNTEAFF
TGTGCCAGCGGGGACAGATTATGGAACACTGAAGCTTTCTTT
>TRBV9|NA|TRBJ2-5|NA|14
CASSVLGTPETQYF
TGTGCCAGCAGCGTCCTCGGGACTCCAGAGACCCAGTACTTC
>TRBV5-6|NA|TRBJ2-7|NA|13
CASSLDRAYEQYF
TGTGCCAGCAGCTTGGACAGGGCTTACGAGCAGTACTTC
>TRBV27|few|TRBJ1-6|NA|17
CASSFRGEGYYNSPLHF
TGTGCCAGCAGTTTCCGCGGGGAGGGTTACTATAATTCACCCCTCCACTTT
>TRBV15|NA|TRBJ2-7|TRBD1|16
CATSREQGGGFYEQYF
TGTGCCACCAGCAGAGAACAGGGGGGAGGCTTTTACGAGCAGTACTTC
>TRBV7-8|NA|TRBJ2-1|TRBD2|15
CASSLIGRTYNEQFF
TGTGCCAGCAGCTTAATCGGGAGGACCTACAATGAGCAGTTCTTC
>TRBV5-1|NA|TRBJ2-1|NA|16
CASNPPRGSSYNEQFF
TGCGCCAGCAACCCCCCCCGGGGTAGCTCCTACAATGAGCAGTTCTTC
>TRBV3-1/TRBV3-2|once|TRBJ2-7|NA|14
CASSQDRRVSEQYF
TGTGCCAGCAGCCAAGATCGCAGGGTTTCCGAGCAGTACTTC
>TRBV27|NA|TRBJ1-1|TRBD1|14
CASSLQGVNTEAFF
TGTGCCAGCAGTCTCCAGGGGGTGAACACTGAAGCTTTCTTT
>TRBV20-1|few|TRBJ2-5|TRBD1|16
CSASMPTGGIGETQYF
TGCAGTGCTAGTATGCCGACAGGGGGTATAGGAGAGACCCAGTACTTC
>TRBV27|NA|TRBJ2-1|NA|15
CASSRRDFSYNEQFF
TGTGCCAGCAGTCGCCGGGACTTCTCCTACAATGAGCAGTTCTTC
>TRBV7-9|NA|TRBJ2-3|TRBD1|14
CASSGQGRSDTQYF
TGTGCCAGCAGCGGACAGGGAAGGTCCGATACGCAGTATTTT
>TRBV5-8|NA|TRBJ1-4|NA|15
CASRPEDSLNEKLFF
TGTGCCAGCAGGCCAGAGGATTCACTTAATGAAAAACTGTTTTTT
>TRBV10-1|NA|TRBJ2-2|TRBD2|14
CASSLAVNTGELFF
TGCGCCAGCAGCCTAGCGGTGAACACCGGGGAGCTGTTTTTT
>TRBV6-5|NA|TRBJ2-7|NA|15
CASSRATGMDGEQYF
TGTGCCAGCTCTAGGGCAACAGGGATGGATGGAGAGCAGTACTTC
>TRBV7-3|NA|TRBJ2-1|TRBD2|18
CASSLGGRASGRTNEQFF
TGTGCCAGCAGCTTAGGGGGAAGGGCTAGCGGGAGAACGAATGAGCAGTTCTTC
>TRBV21-1|NA|TRBJ1-4|NA|16
CASSPLRTGPGEKLFF
TGTGCCAGCAGCCCTCTCCGGACAGGGCCGGGTGAAAAACTGTTTTTT
>TRBV6-4|NA|TRBJ2-1|TRBD2|14
CAIREGSSYNEQFF
TGTGCCATCAGGGAGGGGAGCTCCTACAATGAGCAGTTCTTC
>TRBV7-3|NA|TRBJ1-1|NA|14
CASSKGTSYTEAFF
TGTGCCAGCAGCAAAGGGACAAGTTACACTGAAGCTTTCTTT
>TRBV29-1|NA|TRBJ2-7|TRBD2|15
CSVGPLTSGANEQYF
TGCAGCGTCGGACCTCTGACTAGCGGGGCAAACGAGCAGTACTTC
>TRBV5-8|NA|TRBJ2-1|NA|15
CASSHDLGAGNEQFF
TGTGCCAGCAGCCACGACCTTGGGGCGGGGAATGAGCAGTTCTTC
>TRBV6-4|NA|TRBJ2-1|TRBD2|15
CASSDSLAGNNEQFF
TGTGCCAGCAGTGACTCGCTAGCGGGCAACAATGAGCAGTTCTTC
>TRBV5-5|NA|TRBJ2-7|NA|15
CASSLAGSSSYEQYF
TGTGCCAGCAGCTTAGCAGGCTCCAGCTCCTACGAGCAGTACTTC
>TRBV28|NA|TRBJ2-5|TRBD1|16
CASSFLTGGYQETQYF
TGTGCCAGCAGTTTCCTGACAGGGGGCTACCAAGAGACCCAGTACTTC
>TRBV18|NA|TRBJ1-4|NA|14
CASSRGTGDEKLFF
TGTGCCAGCTCACGCGGGACTGGGGATGAAAAACTGTTTTTT
>TRBV6-1|NA|TRBJ2-3|NA|14
CASSEAAGGDTQYF
TGTGCCAGCAGTGAAGCGGCGGGTGGAGATACGCAGTATTTT
>TRBV27|NA|TRBJ2-7|TRBD1|14
CASSTGTGPWEQYF
TGTGCCAGCAGTACTGGGACAGGTCCTTGGGAGCAGTACTTC
>TRBV7-6|NA|TRBJ1-2|TRBD1|15
CASSLGPGQGYGYTF
TGTGCCAGCAGCTTAGGCCCTGGACAGGGCTATGGCTACACCTTC
>TRBV28|NA|TRBJ2-7|TRBD1|15
CASSFRDRDSYEQYF
TGTGCCAGCAGTTTCAGGGACAGGGATTCCTACGAGCAGTACTTC
>TRBV5-1|once|TRBJ2-2|TRBD2|17
CASSLSASGIAGGELLF
TGCGCCAGCAGCTTGTCGGCTAGCGGGATCGCCGGCGGGGAGCTGCTTTTT
>TRBV27|NA|TRBJ1-2|TRBD1|13
CASSLQGQGNHTF
TGTGCCAGCAGTCTCCAGGGACAGGGGAACCACACCTTC
>TRBV6-2/TRBV6-3|once|TRBJ1-1|NA|15
CASSSGGAESTEAFF
TGTGCCAGCAGTTCGGGGGGCGCCGAGAGTACTGAAGCTTTCTTT
>TRBV3-1/TRBV3-2|NA|TRBJ2-1|TRBD2|17
CASSHPVGLAGYNEQFF
TGTGCCAGCAGCCACCCAGTGGGCCTAGCGGGTTACAATGAGCAGTTCTTC
>TRBV7-9|NA|TRBJ1-2|TRBD1|13
CASTPGQPYGYTF
TGTGCCAGCACCCCGGGACAGCCCTATGGCTACACCTTC
>TRBV4-1|NA|TRBJ1-5|NA|14
CASSQDRGNQPQHF
TGCGCCAGCAGCCAAGATCGAGGAAATCAGCCCCAGCATTTT
>TRBV19|NA|TRBJ2-5|NA|14
CASSIGTGGETQYF
TGTGCCAGTAGTATCGGCACCGGAGGGGAGACCCAGTACTTC
>TRBV7-6|NA|TRBJ2-5|NA|15
CASSLALSGQETQYF
TGTGCCAGCAGCTTAGCCCTTAGCGGACAAGAGACCCAGTACTTC
>TRBV27|NA|TRBJ2-3|TRBD2|14
CATASGAYTDTQYF
TGTGCCACGGCTAGCGGAGCTTACACAGATACGCAGTATTTT
>TRBV29-1|NA|TRBJ1-1|TRBD1|12
CSVEIWTGKAFF
TGCAGCGTTGAAATTTGGACAGGGAAAGCTTTCTTT
>TRBV19|NA|TRBJ1-2|NA|14
CASSRVDASYGYTF
TGTGCCAGTAGCCGGGTCGACGCGAGCTATGGCTACACCTTC
>TRBV6-5|NA|TRBJ1-3|NA|15
CASTKTGHSGNTIYF
TGTGCCAGCACCAAGACAGGCCACTCTGGAAACACCATATATTTT
>TRBV5-1|NA|TRBJ2-7|TRBD1|17
CASSLVGPTGVDREQYF
TGCGCCAGCAGCTTAGTTGGGCCTACAGGGGTGGATCGGGAGCAGTACTTC
>TRBV7-2|NA|TRBJ2-1|TRBD2|15
CASSLGTSGIGEQFF
TGTGCCAGCAGCTTAGGGACTAGCGGGATCGGTGAGCAGTTCTTC
>TRBV6-4|NA|TRBJ2-1|TRBD1|14
CASSGGQGRGEQFF
TGTGCCAGCAGTGGAGGACAGGGACGAGGGGAGCAGTTCTTC
>TRBV5-5|NA|TRBJ2-7|NA|14
CASSLGQGTIEQYF
TGTGCCAGCAGCTTGGGCCAGGGGACTATTGAGCAGTACTTC
>TRBV10-3|NA|TRBJ1-6|TRBD1|17
CAIKQGGGQEGNSPLHF
TGTGCCATCAAGCAGGGGGGGGGACAGGAGGGTAATTCACCCCTCCACTTT
>TRBV18|NA|TRBJ2-2|TRBD2|17
CASSPPSGKENTGELFF
TGTGCCAGCTCACCTCCTAGCGGGAAGGAGAACACCGGGGAGCTGTTTTTT
>TRBV7-3|NA|TRBJ1-2|TRBD1|15
CASSSTGTGTGGYTF
TGTGCCAGCAGCTCTACCGGGACAGGTACTGGCGGCTACACCTTC
>TRBV7-9|NA|TRBJ1-1|TRBD1|15
CASSSRDRGNTEAFF
TGTGCCAGCAGCAGCCGGGACAGGGGTAACACTGAAGCTTTCTTT
>TRBV28|NA|TRBJ2-1|NA|14
CASTQPDGSNEQFF
TGTGCCAGCACCCAGCCCGACGGGAGCAATGAGCAGTTCTTC